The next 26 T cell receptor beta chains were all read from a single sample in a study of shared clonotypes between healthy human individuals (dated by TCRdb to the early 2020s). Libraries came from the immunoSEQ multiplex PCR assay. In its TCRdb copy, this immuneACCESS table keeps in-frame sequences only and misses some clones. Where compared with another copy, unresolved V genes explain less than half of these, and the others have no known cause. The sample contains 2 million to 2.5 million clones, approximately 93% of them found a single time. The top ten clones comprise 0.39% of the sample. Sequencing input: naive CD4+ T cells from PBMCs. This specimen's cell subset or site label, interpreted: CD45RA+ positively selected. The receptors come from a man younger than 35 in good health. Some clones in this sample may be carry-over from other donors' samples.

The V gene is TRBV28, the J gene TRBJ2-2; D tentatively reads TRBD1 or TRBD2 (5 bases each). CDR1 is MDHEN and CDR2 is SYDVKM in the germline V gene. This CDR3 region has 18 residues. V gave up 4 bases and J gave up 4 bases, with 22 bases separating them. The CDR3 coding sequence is TGTGCCAGCAGTTCGCGACCCGGGACCCACGGAGGCACCGGGGAGCTGTTTTTT. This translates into CASSSRPGTHGGTGELFF.

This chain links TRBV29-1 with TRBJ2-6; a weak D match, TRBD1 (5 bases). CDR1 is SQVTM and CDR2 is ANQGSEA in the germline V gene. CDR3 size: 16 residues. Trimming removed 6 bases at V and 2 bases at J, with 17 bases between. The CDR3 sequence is CSVFRQGPTGANVLTF. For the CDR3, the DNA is TGCAGCGTGTTTCGCCAGGGTCCGACTGGGGCCAACGTCCTGACTTTC.

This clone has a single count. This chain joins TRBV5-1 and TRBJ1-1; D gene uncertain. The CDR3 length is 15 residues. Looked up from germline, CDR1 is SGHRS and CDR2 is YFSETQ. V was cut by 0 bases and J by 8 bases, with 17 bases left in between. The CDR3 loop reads CASSLGGGKWPEAFF. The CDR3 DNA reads TGCGCCAGCAGCTTGGGCGGAGGTAAGTGGCCAGAAGCTTTCTTT.

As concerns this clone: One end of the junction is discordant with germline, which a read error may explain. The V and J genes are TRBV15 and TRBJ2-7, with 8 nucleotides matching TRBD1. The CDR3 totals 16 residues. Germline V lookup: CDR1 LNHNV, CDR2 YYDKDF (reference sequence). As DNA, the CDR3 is TGTGCCACTACTCGGGGATTGGCTACAGGGGGTGGCGTGCAGATCTTC. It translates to CATTRGLATGGGVQIF. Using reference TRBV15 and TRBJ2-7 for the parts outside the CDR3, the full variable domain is DAMVIQNPRYQVTQFGKPVTLSCSQTLNHNVMYWYQQKSSQAPKLLFHYYDKDFNNEADTPDNFQSRRPNTSFCFLDIRSPGLGDTAMYLCATTRGLATGGGVQIFGPGTRLTVT.

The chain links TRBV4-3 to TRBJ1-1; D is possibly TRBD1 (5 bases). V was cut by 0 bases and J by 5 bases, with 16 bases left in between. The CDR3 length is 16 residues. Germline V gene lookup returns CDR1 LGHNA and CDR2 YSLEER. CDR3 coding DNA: TGCGCCAGCAGCCAAGATGGGGCGATAGGTAGGACTGAAGCTTTCTTT. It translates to CASSQDGAIGRTEAFF.

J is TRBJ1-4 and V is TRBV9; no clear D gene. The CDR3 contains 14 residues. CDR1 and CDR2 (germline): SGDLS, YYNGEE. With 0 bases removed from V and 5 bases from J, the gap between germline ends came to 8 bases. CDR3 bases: TGTGCCAGCAGCGTAGGGGTTGAAAATGAAAAACTGTTTTTT. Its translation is CASSVGVENEKLFF.

CDR3 region: CASSLAADSYNEQFF. The CDR3 DNA reads as TGTGCCAGCAGTCTAGCGGCTGACTCCTACAATGAGCAGTTCTTC. This sequence joins TRBV21-1 and TRBJ2-1; the D call TRBD2 from the table was never checked on the DNA. TRBV21-1 represents a pseudogene. CDR3 length: 15 residues.

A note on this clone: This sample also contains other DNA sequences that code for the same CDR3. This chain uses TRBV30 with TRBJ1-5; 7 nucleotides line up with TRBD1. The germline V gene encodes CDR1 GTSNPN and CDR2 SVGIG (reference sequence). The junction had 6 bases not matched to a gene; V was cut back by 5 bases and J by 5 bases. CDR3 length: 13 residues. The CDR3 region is CAWGRQGDQPQHF. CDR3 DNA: TGTGCCTGGGGGCGACAGGGAGATCAGCCCCAGCATTTT.

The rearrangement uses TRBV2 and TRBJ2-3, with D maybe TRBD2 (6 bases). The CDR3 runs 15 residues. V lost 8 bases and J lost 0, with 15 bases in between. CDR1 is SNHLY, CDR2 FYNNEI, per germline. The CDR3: CASFTGGTSTDTQYF. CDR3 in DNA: TGTGCCAGCTTTACGGGCGGGACTAGCACAGATACGCAGTATTTT.

This chain's CDR3 is CASSRGQRGPYAKNIQYF. In DNA, the CDR3 is TGTGCCAGCAGTCGGGGCCAGAGGGGGCCCTACGCCAAAAACATTCAGTACTTC. This chain joins TRBV28 and TRBJ2-4; 7 bases are a match to TRBD1. V lost 5 bases, J lost 1 base, and 14 bases stayed unmatched. Germline V gene data show CDR1 as MDHEN and CDR2 as SYDVKM. This CDR3 spans 18 amino acids.

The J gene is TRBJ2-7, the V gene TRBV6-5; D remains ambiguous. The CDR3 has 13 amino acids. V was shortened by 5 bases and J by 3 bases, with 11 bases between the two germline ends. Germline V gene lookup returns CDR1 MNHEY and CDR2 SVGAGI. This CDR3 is CASSPGPFYEQYF. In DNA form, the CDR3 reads TGTGCCAGCAGTCCCGGGCCCTTCTACGAGCAGTACTTC.

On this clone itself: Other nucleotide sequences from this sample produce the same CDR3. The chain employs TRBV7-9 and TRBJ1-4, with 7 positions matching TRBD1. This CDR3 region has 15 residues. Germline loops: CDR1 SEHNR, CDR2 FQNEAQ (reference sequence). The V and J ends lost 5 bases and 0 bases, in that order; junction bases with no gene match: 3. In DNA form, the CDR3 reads TGTGCCAGCAGCAGGGACAGAGCAACTAATGAAAAACTGTTTTTT. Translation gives CASSRDRATNEKLFF.

CDR3 region: CASSKNRYNEQFF. For the CDR3, the DNA is TGTGCCAGTAGTAAGAATCGATACAATGAGCAGTTCTTC. The V and J genes are TRBV19 and TRBJ2-1, with no clear D. Trimming stripped 4 bases from V and 4 bases from J, with 8 bases between. The CDR3 runs to 13 residues. Germline CDR1 reads LNHDA; CDR2 reads SQIVND (reference sequence).

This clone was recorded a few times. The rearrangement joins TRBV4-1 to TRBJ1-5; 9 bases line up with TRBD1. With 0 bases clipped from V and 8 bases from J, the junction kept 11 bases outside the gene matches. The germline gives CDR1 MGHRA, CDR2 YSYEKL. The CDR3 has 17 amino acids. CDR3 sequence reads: CASSQELGGQGYKPQHF. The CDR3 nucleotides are TGCGCCAGCAGCCAAGAGTTAGGGGGACAGGGTTATAAGCCCCAGCATTTT.

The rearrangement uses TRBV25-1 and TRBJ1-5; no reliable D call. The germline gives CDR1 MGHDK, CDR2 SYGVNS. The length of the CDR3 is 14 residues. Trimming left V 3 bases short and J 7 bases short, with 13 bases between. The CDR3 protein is CASSDRQAEQPQHF. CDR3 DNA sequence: TGTGCCAGCAGTGACAGGCAAGCGGAGCAGCCCCAGCATTTT.

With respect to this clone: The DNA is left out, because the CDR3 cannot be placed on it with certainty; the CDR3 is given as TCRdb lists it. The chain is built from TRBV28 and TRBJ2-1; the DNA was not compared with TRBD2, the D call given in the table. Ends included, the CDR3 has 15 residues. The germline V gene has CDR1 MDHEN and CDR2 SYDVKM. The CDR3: CASSSSPSVYNEQFF.

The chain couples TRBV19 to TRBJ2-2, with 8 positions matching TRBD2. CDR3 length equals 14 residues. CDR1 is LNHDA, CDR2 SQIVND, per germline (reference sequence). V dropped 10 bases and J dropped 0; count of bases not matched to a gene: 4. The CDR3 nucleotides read TGTGCCACCTTACTAGCGGCGAACACCGGGGAGCTGTTTTTT. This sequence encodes CATLLAANTGELFF.

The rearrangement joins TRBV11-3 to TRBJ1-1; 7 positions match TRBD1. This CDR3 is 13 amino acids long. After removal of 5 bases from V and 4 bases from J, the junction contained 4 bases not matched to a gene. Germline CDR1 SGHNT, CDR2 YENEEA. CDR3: CASSQTGSTEAFF. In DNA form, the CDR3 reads TGTGCCAGCAGCCAGACAGGGTCCACTGAAGCTTTCTTT. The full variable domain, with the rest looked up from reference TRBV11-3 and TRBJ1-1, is EAGVVQSPRYKIIEKKQPVAFWCNPISGHNTLYWYLQNLGQGPELLIRYENEEAVDDSQLPKDRFSAERLKGVDSTLKIQPAELGDSAVYLCASSQTGSTEAFFGQGTRLTVV.

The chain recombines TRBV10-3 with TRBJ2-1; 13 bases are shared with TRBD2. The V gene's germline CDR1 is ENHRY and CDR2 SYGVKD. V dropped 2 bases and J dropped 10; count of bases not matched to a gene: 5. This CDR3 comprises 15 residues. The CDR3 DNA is TGTGCCATCAGTGAGGGACTAGCGGGAGCAAGCGAGCAGTTCTTC. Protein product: CAISEGLAGASEQFF.

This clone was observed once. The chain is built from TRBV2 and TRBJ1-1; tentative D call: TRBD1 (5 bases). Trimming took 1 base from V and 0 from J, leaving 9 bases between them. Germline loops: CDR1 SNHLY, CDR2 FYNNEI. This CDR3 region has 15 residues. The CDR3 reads CASSEEGQMNTEAFF. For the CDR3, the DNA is TGTGCCAGCAGTGAAGAGGGGCAAATGAACACTGAAGCTTTCTTT.

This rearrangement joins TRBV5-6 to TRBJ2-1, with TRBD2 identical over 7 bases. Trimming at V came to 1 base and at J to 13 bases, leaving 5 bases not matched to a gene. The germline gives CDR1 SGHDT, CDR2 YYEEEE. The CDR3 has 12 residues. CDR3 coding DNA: TGTGCCAGCAGCTTGTGGGAGGGCAGTCAGTTCTTC. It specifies CASSLWEGSQFF.

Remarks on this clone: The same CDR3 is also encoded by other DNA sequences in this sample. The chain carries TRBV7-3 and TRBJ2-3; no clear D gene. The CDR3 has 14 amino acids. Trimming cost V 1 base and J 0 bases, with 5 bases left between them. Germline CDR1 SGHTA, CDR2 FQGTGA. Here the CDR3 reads CASSLIGSTDTQYF. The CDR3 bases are TGTGCCAGCAGCTTAATAGGTAGCACAGATACGCAGTATTTT.

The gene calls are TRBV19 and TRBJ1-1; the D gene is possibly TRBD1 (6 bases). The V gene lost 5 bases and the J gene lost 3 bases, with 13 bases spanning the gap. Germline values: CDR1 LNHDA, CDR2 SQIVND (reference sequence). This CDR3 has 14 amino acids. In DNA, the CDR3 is TGTGCCAGTAGTTCGCGTGGGGGCTACACTGAAGCTTTCTTT. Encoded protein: CASSSRGGYTEAFF.

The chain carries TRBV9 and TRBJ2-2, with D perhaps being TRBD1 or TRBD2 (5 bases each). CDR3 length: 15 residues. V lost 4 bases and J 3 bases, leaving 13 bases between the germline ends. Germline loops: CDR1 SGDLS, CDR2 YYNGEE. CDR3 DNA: TGTGCCAGCAGCTTCGGGACCCGGGACACCGGGGAGCTGTTTTTT. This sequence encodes CASSFGTRDTGELFF.

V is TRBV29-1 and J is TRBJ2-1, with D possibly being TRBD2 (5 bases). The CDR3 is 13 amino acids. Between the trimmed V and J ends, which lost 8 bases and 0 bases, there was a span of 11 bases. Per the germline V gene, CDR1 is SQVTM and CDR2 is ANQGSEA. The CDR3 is CSYPGSSYNEQFF. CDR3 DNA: TGCAGCTATCCGGGGAGCTCCTACAATGAGCAGTTCTTC.

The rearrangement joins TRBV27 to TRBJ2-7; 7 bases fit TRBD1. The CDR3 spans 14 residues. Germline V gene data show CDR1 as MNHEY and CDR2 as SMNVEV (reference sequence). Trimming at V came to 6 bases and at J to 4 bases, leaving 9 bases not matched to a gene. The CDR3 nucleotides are TGTGCCAGCAGACGAGGGGGCGCAGGGTACGAGCAGTACTTC. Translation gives CASRRGGAGYEQYF.